One sample yielded the 17 T cell receptor beta chains listed below, sequenced in a study of CD8 T cells in ankylosing spondylitis (dated by TCRdb to 2017 to 2019). What the study reported, not specific to this receptor: Blood from ankylosing spondylitis patients appeared to be characterized by a TCR beta motif made up of fewer than ten highly homologous amino acid variants.

Library method: 5' RACE. Sequenced using an Illumina HiSeq 2500. Clones were called with MiXCR by TCRdb after fastp trimmed the public reads at Q25, and only in-frame beta chains were retained. Records with the same CDR3 protein are collapsed into one entry carrying the most frequent genes and DNA. The sample yields some 240,000 distinct CDR3 sequences; about 7% were counted once. The ten largest account for over 12% of the sample. These TCRs are of unknown antigen specificity. Sequencing was done on a sample of blood, either unsorted or a sorted T cell fraction (not recorded which). Receptor source: a male donor with ankylosing spondylitis.

This clonotype was observed at least ten times. The chain carries TRBV9 and TRBJ1-2, with 10 bases aligning to TRBD1. In germline, CDR1 is SGDLS, CDR2 YYNGEE. V was pared by 4 bases and J by 8 bases, with 14 bases of the junction left unmatched. This CDR3 region has 16 residues. Here the CDR3 DNA reads TGTGCCAGCAGCAGATGGGACTCGGGGACAGGGGCAGGCTACACCTTC. As protein: CASSRWDSGTGAGYTF. Supplemented by reference TRBV9 and TRBJ1-2, the full variable domain reads DSGVTQTPKHLITATGQRVTLRCSPRSGDLSVYWYQQSLDQGLQFLIQYYNGEERAKGNILERFSAQQFPDLHSELNLSSLELGDSALYFCASSRWDSGTGAGYTFGSGTRLTVV.

This clonotype was detected many times. This CDR3 reads CASSGGDEQFF. CDR3 coding DNA: TGTGCCAGCAGCGGGGGCGATGAGCAGTTCTTC. This chain uses TRBV4-2 with TRBJ2-1; D may be TRBD1 (6 bases). V lost 5 bases and J lost 8, with 7 bases in between. The CDR3 has 11 amino acids. Germline V gene lookup returns CDR1 LGHNA and CDR2 YNFKEQ.

This clonotype was seen many times. The chain has TRBV6-5 and TRBJ1-1, with D unresolved. This CDR3 comprises 13 residues. With 2 bases removed from V and 1 base from J, the gap between germline ends came to 5 bases. Germline V gives CDR1 MNHEY, CDR2 SVGAGI. CDR3 protein: CASSYLGNTEAFF. DNA of the CDR3: TGTGCCAGCAGTTACCTTGGGAACACTGAAGCTTTCTTT.

The chain uses TRBV12-3 or TRBV12-4 and TRBJ2-2; D remains unclear. Trimming pared 8 bases from V and 7 bases from J, leaving 11 bases between. The CDR3 consists of 12 residues. CDR3 sequence (DNA): TGTGCCAGCGCTAGGGTGGGCGGGGAGCTGTTTTTT. Amino acids: CASARVGGELFF.

This chain links TRBV4-3 with TRBJ2-3; unclear D gene. This CDR3 contains 14 residues. CDR1 and CDR2 (germline): LGHNA, YSLEER. V was pared by 0 bases and J by 6 bases, with 10 bases between. DNA for the CDR3: TGCGCCAGCAGCCAAGACTGGGATGGGGATACGCAGTATTTT. Translating gives CASSQDWDGDTQYF.

This clonotype was recorded many times. The CDR3 DNA reads TGTGCCAGCAGCCCAGGGGGGGGGTACAATGAGCAGTTCTTC. Encoded protein: CASSPGGGYNEQFF. This chain links TRBV7-9 with TRBJ2-1; D tentatively reads TRBD1 or TRBD2 (7 bases each). V was pared by 5 bases and J by 4 bases, with 12 bases between. The CDR3 is 14 residues long. Germline loops: CDR1 SEHNR, CDR2 FQNEAQ (reference sequence).

This clonotype showed up many times. The chain couples TRBV7-9 to TRBJ2-1; the match to TRBD2 covers 10 bases. Looked up from germline, CDR1 is SEHNR and CDR2 is FQNEAQ (reference sequence). This CDR3 contains 17 residues. Trimming took 7 bases from V and 5 from J; bases not matched to a gene: 14. In DNA form, the CDR3 reads TGTGCCAGCAATATCGGGACGACTAGCGGGCCCAACAATGAGCAGTTCTTC. Its translation: CASNIGTTSGPNNEQFF.

DNA for the CDR3: TGTGCCACCAGTCCGGCAGGACTTTACAATGAGCAGTTCTTC. Amino acids: CATSPAGLYNEQFF. The V and J genes are TRBV24-1 and TRBJ2-1; D is perhaps TRBD2 (5 bases). CDR3 length equals 14 residues. CDR1 KGHDR and CDR2 SFDVKD come from the germline V gene. V dropped 6 bases and J dropped 4 bases, with 12 bases sitting between them.

A few counts support this clonotype. CDR3 nucleotide sequence: TGCAGTGCTATCTTGGCCGTCTCCGGTACGCAGTATTTT. As protein: CSAILAVSGTQYF. The chain employs TRBV20-1 and TRBJ2-3; D unresolved. The CDR3 spans 13 residues. Germline V gene sequence: CDR1 DFQATT, CDR2 SNEGSKA (reference sequence). Trimming took off 4 bases at V and 8 bases at J, with 16 bases between the two ends.

The V gene is TRBV7-6, the J gene TRBJ2-5, with D possibly matching TRBD2 (5 bases). V was trimmed by 2 bases and J by 5 bases, leaving 12 bases between them. Germline CDR1 and CDR2: SGHVS and FNYEAQ. This CDR3 spans 14 amino acids. In DNA form, the CDR3 reads TGTGCCAGCAGCTTAAAGCAGATAGCGGAGACCCAGTACTTC. It specifies CASSLKQIAETQYF.

This clonotype was counted between two and nine times. The J gene is TRBJ2-7, the V gene TRBV7-6, with unresolved D. The V and J ends lost 6 bases and 1 base respectively, with 13 bases between them. This CDR3 has 14 residues. CDR1 and CDR2 (germline): SGHVS, FNYEAQ. The CDR3 reads CASSQMDGSYEQYF. Written as DNA, the CDR3 is TGTGCCAGCAGTCAGATGGACGGTTCCTACGAGCAGTACTTC. Full variable domain (missing parts from reference TRBV7-6 and TRBJ2-7): GAGVSQSPRYKVTKRGQDVALRCDPISGHVSLYWYRQALGQGPEFLTYFNYEAQQDKSGLPNDRFSAERPEGSISTLTIQRTEQRDSAMYRCASSQMDGSYEQYFGPGTRLTVT.

The table lists this clonotype with many counts. The chain employs TRBV12-3 or TRBV12-4 and TRBJ2-7; perhaps TRBD1 as D (6 bases). V lost 5 bases, J lost 2 bases, and 10 bases lay in between. This CDR3 contains 13 residues. The CDR3 DNA sequence: TGTGCCAGCAGTCCAGGGGTAGCCTACGAGCAGTACTTC. The encoded protein is CASSPGVAYEQYF.

This chain connects TRBV9 to TRBJ2-7; 8 positions agree with TRBD2. The CDR3 covers 15 residues. Germline V gene data show CDR1 as SGDLS and CDR2 as YYNGEE. V trimming: 4 bases; J trimming: 4 bases; junction bases outside the gene matches: 10. The CDR3 loop reads CASSPEGTRAYEQYF. CDR3 in DNA: TGTGCCAGCAGCCCAGAGGGGACTAGAGCGTACGAGCAGTACTTC.

This clonotype was observed many times. The V call is TRBV29-1, the J call TRBJ2-3; D is unresolved. This CDR3 spans 15 amino acids. The germline V and J ends were trimmed by 2 bases and 2 bases, with 14 bases remaining between them. Germline lookup yields CDR1 SQVTM and CDR2 ANQGSEA. The CDR3 DNA reads as TGCAGCGTTGAACCCGTAAGGGATTTCACAGATACGCAGTATTTT. It is translated as CSVEPVRDFTDTQYF.

There are many counts of this clonotype. The chain is built from TRBV10-3 and TRBJ1-6; TRBD1 aligns across 7 bases. Germline V gene lookup returns CDR1 ENHRY and CDR2 SYGVKD. The V and J ends lost 10 bases and 5 bases, in that order; junction bases with no gene match: 5. CDR3 length equals 13 residues. Here the CDR3 reads CATGGRDNSPLHF. DNA of the CDR3: TGTGCCACAGGGGGAAGGGATAATTCACCCCTCCACTTT.

This clonotype was seen at least ten times. This chain joins TRBV11-2 and TRBJ2-7; possible D gene TRBD1, 5 bases. The CDR3 consists of 15 residues. CDR1 and CDR2 from the germline V gene are SGHAT and FQNNGV. Trimming took 5 bases from V and 2 from J, leaving 16 bases between them. Here the CDR3 DNA reads TGTGCCAGCAGCCACCAGGGAACGTTTCCCTACGAGCAGTACTTC. This gives the protein CASSHQGTFPYEQYF. Variable domain in full (rest from reference TRBV11-2 and TRBJ2-7): EAGVAQSPRYKIIEKRQSVAFWCNPISGHATLYWYQQILGQGPKLLIQFQNNGVVDDSQLPKDRFSAERLKGVDSTLKIQPAKLEDSAVYLCASSHQGTFPYEQYFGPGTRLTVT.

This clonotype has ten or more counts. This chain uses TRBV4-3 with TRBJ1-6; D unresolved. The CDR3 is 16 residues long. Trimming pared 0 bases from V and 9 bases from J, leaving 15 bases between. The germline CDR1 and CDR2 sequences are LGHNA and YSLEER. Written as DNA, the CDR3 is TGCGCCAGCAGCCAAGAGAGGATGCTGTCGGGTTCACCCCTCCACTTT. This encodes CASSQERMLSGSPLHF.